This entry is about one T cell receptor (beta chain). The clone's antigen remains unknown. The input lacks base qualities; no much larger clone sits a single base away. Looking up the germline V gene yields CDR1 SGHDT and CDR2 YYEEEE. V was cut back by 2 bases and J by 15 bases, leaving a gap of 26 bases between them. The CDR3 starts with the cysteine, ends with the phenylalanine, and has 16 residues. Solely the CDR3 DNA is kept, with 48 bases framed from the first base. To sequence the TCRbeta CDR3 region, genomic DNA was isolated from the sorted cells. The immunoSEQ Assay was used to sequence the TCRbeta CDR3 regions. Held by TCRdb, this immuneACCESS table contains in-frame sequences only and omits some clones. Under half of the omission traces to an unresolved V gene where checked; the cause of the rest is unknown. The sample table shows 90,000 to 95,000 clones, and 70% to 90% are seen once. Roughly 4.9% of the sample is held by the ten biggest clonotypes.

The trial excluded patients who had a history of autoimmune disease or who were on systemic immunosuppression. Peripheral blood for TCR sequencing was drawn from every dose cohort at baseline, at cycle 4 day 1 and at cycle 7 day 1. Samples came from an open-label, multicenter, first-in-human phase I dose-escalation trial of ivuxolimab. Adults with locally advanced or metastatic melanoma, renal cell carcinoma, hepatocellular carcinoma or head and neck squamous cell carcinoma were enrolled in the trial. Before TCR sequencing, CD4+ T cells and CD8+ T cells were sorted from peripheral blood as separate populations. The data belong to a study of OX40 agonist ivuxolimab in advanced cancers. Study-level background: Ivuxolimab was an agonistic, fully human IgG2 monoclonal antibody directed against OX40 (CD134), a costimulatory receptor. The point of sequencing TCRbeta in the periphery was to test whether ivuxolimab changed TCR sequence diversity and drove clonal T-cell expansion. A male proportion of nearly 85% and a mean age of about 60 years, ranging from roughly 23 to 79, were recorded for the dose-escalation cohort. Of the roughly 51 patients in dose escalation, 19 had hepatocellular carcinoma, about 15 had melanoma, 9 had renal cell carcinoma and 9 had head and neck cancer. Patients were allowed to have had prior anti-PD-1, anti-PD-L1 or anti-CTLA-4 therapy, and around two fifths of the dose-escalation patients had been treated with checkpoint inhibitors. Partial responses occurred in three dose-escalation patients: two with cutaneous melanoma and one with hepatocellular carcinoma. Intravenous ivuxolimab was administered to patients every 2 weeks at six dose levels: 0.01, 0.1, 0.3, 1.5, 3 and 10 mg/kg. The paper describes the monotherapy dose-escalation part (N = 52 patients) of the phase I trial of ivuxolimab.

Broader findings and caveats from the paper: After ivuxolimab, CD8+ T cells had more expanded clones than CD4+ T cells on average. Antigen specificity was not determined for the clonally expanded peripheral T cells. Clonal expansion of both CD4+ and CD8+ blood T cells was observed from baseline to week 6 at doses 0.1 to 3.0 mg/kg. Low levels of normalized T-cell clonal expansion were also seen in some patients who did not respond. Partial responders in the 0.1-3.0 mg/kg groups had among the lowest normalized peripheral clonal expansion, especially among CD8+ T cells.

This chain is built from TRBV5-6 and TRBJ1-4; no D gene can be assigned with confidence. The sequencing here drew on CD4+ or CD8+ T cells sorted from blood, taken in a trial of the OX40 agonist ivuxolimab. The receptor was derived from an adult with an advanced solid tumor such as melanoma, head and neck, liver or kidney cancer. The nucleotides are TGTGCCAGCAGCTTTTTTTCCAGGAGCGGGTCGCCGATTTTGTTTTTT. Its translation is CASSFFSRSGSPILFF.